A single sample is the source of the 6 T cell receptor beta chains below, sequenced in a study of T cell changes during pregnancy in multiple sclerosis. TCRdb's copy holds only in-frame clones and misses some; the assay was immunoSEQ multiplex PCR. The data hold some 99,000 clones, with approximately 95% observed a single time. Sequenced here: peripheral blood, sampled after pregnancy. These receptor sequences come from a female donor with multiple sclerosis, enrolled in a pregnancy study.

The CDR3 DNA reads as TGTGCCAGCAGAAAGGGACTAGCGGGGGTCTACGAGCAGTACTTC. Protein sequence: CASRKGLAGVYEQYF. The chain links TRBV25-1 to TRBJ2-7; TRBD2 matches at 14 bases. Trimming cost V 6 bases and J 3 bases; bases outside gene matches: 4. This CDR3 has 15 residues. Germline-derived CDR1 and CDR2 are MGHDK and SYGVNS.

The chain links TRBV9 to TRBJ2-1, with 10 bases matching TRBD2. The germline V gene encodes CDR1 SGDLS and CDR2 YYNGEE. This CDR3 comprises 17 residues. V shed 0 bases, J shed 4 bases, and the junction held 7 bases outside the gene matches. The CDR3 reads CASSVGQLAGSYNEQFF. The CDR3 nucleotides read TGTGCCAGCAGCGTAGGACAACTAGCGGGAAGTTACAATGAGCAGTTCTTC. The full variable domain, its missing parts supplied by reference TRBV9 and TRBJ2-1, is DSGVTQTPKHLITATGQRVTLRCSPRSGDLSVYWYQQSLDQGLQFLIQYYNGEERAKGNILERFSAQQFPDLHSELNLSSLELGDSALYFCASSVGQLAGSYNEQFFGPGTRLTVL.

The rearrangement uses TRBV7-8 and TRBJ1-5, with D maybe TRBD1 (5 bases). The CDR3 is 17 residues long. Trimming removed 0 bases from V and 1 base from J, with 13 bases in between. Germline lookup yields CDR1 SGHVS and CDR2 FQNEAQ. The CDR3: CASSLAVQELSNQPQHF. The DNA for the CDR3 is TGTGCCAGCAGCTTAGCGGTACAGGAGTTGAGCAATCAGCCCCAGCATTTT.

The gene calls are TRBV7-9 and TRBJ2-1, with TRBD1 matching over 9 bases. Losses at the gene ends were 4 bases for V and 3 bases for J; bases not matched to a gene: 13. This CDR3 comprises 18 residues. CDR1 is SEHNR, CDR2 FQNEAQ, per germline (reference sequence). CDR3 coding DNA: TGTGCCAGCAGCTCGCTACTACCGGGACAGGGAGTCTACAATGAGCAGTTCTTC. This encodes CASSSLLPGQGVYNEQFF.

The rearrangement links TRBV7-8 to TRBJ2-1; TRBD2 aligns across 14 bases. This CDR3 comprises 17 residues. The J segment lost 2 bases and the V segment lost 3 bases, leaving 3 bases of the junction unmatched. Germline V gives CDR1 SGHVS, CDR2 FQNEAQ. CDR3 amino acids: CASSFGLAGGPYNEQFF. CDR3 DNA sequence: TGTGCCAGCAGCTTCGGACTAGCGGGAGGCCCCTACAATGAGCAGTTCTTC.

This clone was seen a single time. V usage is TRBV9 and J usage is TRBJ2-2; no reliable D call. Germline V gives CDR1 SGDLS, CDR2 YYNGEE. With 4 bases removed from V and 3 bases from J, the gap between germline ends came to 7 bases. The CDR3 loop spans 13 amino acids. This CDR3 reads CASSFRDTGELFF. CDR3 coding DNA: TGTGCCAGCAGCTTCCGAGACACCGGGGAGCTGTTTTTT. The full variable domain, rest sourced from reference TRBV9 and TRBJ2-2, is DSGVTQTPKHLITATGQRVTLRCSPRSGDLSVYWYQQSLDQGLQFLIQYYNGEERAKGNILERFSAQQFPDLHSELNLSSLELGDSALYFCASSFRDTGELFFGEGSRLTVL.